These 12 T cell receptor beta chains came from one sample sequenced in a study of Graves' ophthalmopathy and Graves' hyperthyroidism. Amplification targeted the TCR beta CDR3 regions, with RNA transcripts as the source material. HTBI primers primed a first-round RT-PCR, and a second-round multiplex PCR followed. TCRdb reanalysed the multiplex PCR reads using MiXCR and keeps one entry per CDR3 protein. Of hundreds of thousands of distinct CDR3 sequences in the sample, roughly 39% are singletons; the top ten hold 3% to 3.5%. The sample was peripheral blood. The source is an adult man with Graves' ophthalmopathy.

At least ten counts were recorded for this clonotype. The chain employs TRBV6-5 and TRBJ2-5; D is perhaps TRBD2 (6 bases). Germline loops: CDR1 MNHEY, CDR2 SVGAGI. The CDR3 covers 14 residues. The germline V and J ends were trimmed by 0 bases and 7 bases, with 12 bases remaining between them. This CDR3 is CASSYSEGLVTQYF. CDR3 in DNA: TGTGCCAGCAGTTACTCGGAGGGACTGGTGACCCAGTACTTC.

The rearrangement joins TRBV20-1 to TRBJ1-1; D is uncertain. The CDR3 contains 13 residues. V was clipped by 3 bases and J by 0 bases, with 8 bases between them. The germline V gene encodes CDR1 DFQATT and CDR2 SNEGSKA (reference sequence). DNA for the CDR3: TGCAGTGCTAGGATAACGATGAACACTGAAGCTTTCTTT. Residues: CSARITMNTEAFF.

This clonotype was recorded a few times. This sequence joins TRBV24-1 and TRBJ2-3, with 9 bases aligning to TRBD1. The J segment lost 3 bases and the V segment lost 2 bases, leaving 5 bases of the junction unmatched. The CDR3 has 16 residues. Germline values: CDR1 KGHDR, CDR2 SFDVKD. The CDR3 DNA reads as TGTGCCACCAGTGATTCGAGACAGGGGGATACAGATACGCAGTATTTT. This gives the protein CATSDSRQGDTDTQYF.

V and J are TRBV5-1 and TRBJ2-5; 9 bases are shared with TRBD2. Unmatched junction bases numbered 0, after V lost 3 bases and J lost 0 bases. The CDR3 spans 14 residues. From germline, CDR1 is SGHRS and CDR2 YFSETQ. Here the CDR3 reads CASSWTSDQETQYF. CDR3 sequence (DNA): TGCGCCAGCAGCTGGACTAGCGACCAAGAGACCCAGTACTTC.

Many counts were recorded for this clonotype. The chain combines TRBV7-2 with TRBJ2-5; D unclear. The V gene lost 1 base and the J gene lost 2 bases, with 5 bases spanning the gap. This CDR3 is 13 amino acids long. CDR1 and CDR2 (germline): SGHTA, FQGNSA. The CDR3 loop reads CASSLGWQETQYF. CDR3 nucleotide sequence: TGTGCCAGCAGCTTAGGGTGGCAAGAGACCCAGTACTTC.

In its sample, this clonotype was seen once. Possible read error: a much larger clone is one base away. The chain has TRBV5-8 and TRBJ2-5; unclear D gene. This CDR3 region has 12 residues. Germline V gives CDR1 SGHTS, CDR2 YDEGEE. The CDR3 region is CVSSWKGETQYF. The CDR3 coding sequence is TGTGTCAGCAGTTGGAAGGGAGAGACCCAGTACTTC.

There are many counts of this clonotype. V is TRBV20-1 and J is TRBJ1-6; TRBD1 is a possible D gene (6 bases). Germline CDR1 is DFQATT and CDR2 is SNEGSKA (reference sequence). Trimming pared 5 bases from V and 7 bases from J, leaving 24 bases between. The CDR3 has 17 residues. The CDR3 DNA reads TGCAGTGCTGCTACAAGGGGTCTCAAAAGGGGGAATTCACCCCTCCACTTT. It translates to CSAATRGLKRGNSPLHF.

This clonotype was detected a few times. V is TRBV25-1 and J is TRBJ2-1; unclear D gene. The CDR3 sequence is 11 residues long. The V end lost 3 bases, the J end lost 8 bases, and 5 bases lay between the germline ends. CDR1 is MGHDK, CDR2 SYGVNS, per germline. The CDR3 sequence is CASSDGYEQFF. The DNA of the CDR3 is TGTGCCAGCAGTGATGGGTATGAGCAGTTCTTC.

The chain recombines TRBV29-1 with TRBJ2-5; D might be TRBD1 (6 bases). Trimming removed 6 bases from V and 3 bases from J, with 17 bases in between. The CDR3 runs to 14 residues. CDR1 SQVTM and CDR2 ANQGSEA come from the germline V gene. The CDR3 is CSVNTPWDKETQYF. CDR3 in DNA: TGCAGCGTGAATACCCCGTGGGACAAAGAGACCCAGTACTTC.

This clonotype has just one count. This could be a read error, since a much larger clone is one nucleotide away. Because the CDR3 is missing its conserved closing phenylalanine or tryptophan, this is likely a read error. The rearrangement joins TRBV2 to TRBJ1-1; 10 bases map to TRBD1. The CDR3 runs to 17 residues. CDR1 is SNHLY and CDR2 is FYNNEI in the germline V gene. V was pared by 6 bases and J by 1 base, with 11 bases of the junction left unmatched. CDR3: CASRGFDRGPRNTEAFS. CDR3 DNA sequence: TGTGCCAGCAGAGGGTTTGACAGGGGGCCAAGGAACACTGAAGCTTTCTCT.

This clonotype was counted ten times or more. The V call is TRBV7-9, the J call TRBJ1-2; D perhaps matches TRBD1 (5 bases). The CDR3 is 18 amino acids. Germline CDR1 and CDR2: SEHNR and FQNEAQ (reference sequence). Trimming took 0 bases from V and 0 from J, leaving 17 bases between them. The CDR3 sequence is CASSLALMGQDANYGYTF. The CDR3 DNA reads as TGTGCCAGCAGCTTAGCGTTGATGGGGCAGGATGCTAACTATGGCTACACCTTC.

The gene calls are TRBV7-3 and TRBJ2-1, with TRBD2 matching over 11 bases. The germline V gene has CDR1 SGHTA and CDR2 FQGTGA. Trimming at V came to 4 bases and at J to 5 bases, leaving 10 bases not matched to a gene. The CDR3 sequence is 17 residues long. This chain's CDR3 is CASSSNPGLAVNNEQFF. CDR3 bases: TGTGCCAGCAGCTCCAATCCGGGACTAGCGGTGAACAATGAGCAGTTCTTC.